This paragraph covers one T cell receptor beta chain sequence. V lost 2 bases and J lost 2, with 6 bases in between. The CDR3 covers 13 residues. Looked up from germline, CDR1 is SGHTS and CDR2 is YDEGEE. Generated by immunoSEQ multiplex PCR, the TCRdb table keeps only in-frame clones and is missing some. The table has roughly 10,000 clones, nearly 90% seen once. Each case's diagnosis was confirmed by two pathologists on H&E. This sample is drawn from a study of immune evolution from preneoplasia to lung adenocarcinoma. The genes are TRBV5-8 and TRBJ2-3, with no clear D. The TCR originated in a person between 65 and 79 years old with invasive lung adenocarcinoma. Specimen: FFPE invasive lung adenocarcinoma tissue. The CDR3 here is CASSLEDTDTQYF. CDR3 bases: TGTGCCAGCAGCTTAGAGGACACAGATACGCAGTATTTT. The whole variable domain, remainder taken from reference TRBV5-8 and TRBJ2-3, is EAGVTQSPTHLIKTRGQQATLRCSPISGHTSVYWYQQALGLGLQFLLWYDEGEERNRGNFPPRFSGRQFPNYSSELNVNALELEDSALYLCASSLEDTDTQYFGPGTRLTVL.